Listed below are T cell receptor beta chains from one sample, sequenced in a study of cytomegalovirus exposure and HLA in healthy donors. Generated by immunoSEQ multiplex PCR, the TCRdb table keeps only in-frame clones and is missing some. This table holds fewer than 65,000 clones, 60% to 80% found once. The material sequenced was PBMCs. Every receptor here comes from a woman between 35 and 50 years old in good health and CMV-seropositive. Each CDR3 is given with its conserved first and last residue. D genes are given only for firm matches. A row's size may be missing; if present it is once, few, many or a size class.

clone_size j_call d_call v_call cdr3_length cdr3_nt cdr3_aa
once TRBJ1-5 NA TRBV6-5 15 TGTGCCAGCAGCCCGAGGCCGTTTGGTAATCAGCCCCAGCATTTT CASSPRPFGNQPQHF
NA TRBJ2-5 NA TRBV30 15 TGTGCCTGGAGTTTCAGCGACAGAATCCAAGAGACCCAGTACTTC CAWSFSDRIQETQYF
NA TRBJ1-5 TRBD1 TRBV27 15 TGTGCCAGCAGTTTGTGGGGACAGGAGGATCAGCCCCAGCATTTT CASSLWGQEDQPQHF
few TRBJ2-7 NA TRBV2 13 TGTGCCAGCAGTCCTCCCTTCTCCTACGAGCAGTACTTC CASSPPFSYEQYF
NA TRBJ1-5 NA TRBV25-1 12 TGTGCCAGCAGTGAGAGAGGAGAGCCCCAGCATTTT CASSERGEPQHF
NA TRBJ1-5 TRBD1 TRBV29-1 14 TGCAGCGTTGCCGAGGGGGCAAGCAATCAGCCCCAGCATTTT CSVAEGASNQPQHF
NA TRBJ1-2 NA TRBV2 14 TGTGCCAGCAGTGTCGTCCCGTCTAACTATGTCTACACCTTC CASSVVPSNYVYTF
once TRBJ1-1 TRBD1 TRBV6-5 11 TGTGCCAGCACTCAGGGGGCTGAAGCTTTCTTT CASTQGAEAFF
NA TRBJ1-4 TRBD1 TRBV7-2 14 TGTGCCAGCAGCTTAGACAGGGGTATCGAAAAACTGTTTTTT CASSLDRGIEKLFF
once TRBJ2-7 TRBD2 TRBV7-2 14 TGTGCCAGCAGCACAGGGACTAGAGGTGGCGAGCAGTACTTC CASSTGTRGGEQYF
NA TRBJ1-1 TRBD1 TRBV6-4 14 TGTGCCAGCAGTGACGGACAGGGGGCAACTGAAGCTTTCTTT CASSDGQGATEAFF
NA TRBJ1-2 NA TRBV6-5 13 TGTGCCAGCAGTTACTCGAGAGGTTCTGGCTACACCTTC CASSYSRGSGYTF
once TRBJ1-6 TRBD1 TRBV5-4 14 TGTGCCAGCAGCTGGGGGACAGCTAATTCACCCCTCCACTTT CASSWGTANSPLHF
NA TRBJ2-7 NA TRBV7-2 12 TGTGCCAGCAGCTTAGCAGGGGGCGAGCAGTACTTC CASSLAGGEQYF
once TRBJ2-7 TRBD1 TRBV10-2 12 TGCGCCAGCGGGACAGGGCCCTACGAGCAGTACTTC CASGTGPYEQYF
NA TRBJ1-3 TRBD1 TRBV7-2 15 TGTGCCAGCAGCCCGTACAGGGGCGGACGAAACACCATATATTTT CASSPYRGGRNTIYF
NA TRBJ1-2 TRBD1 TRBV5-1 17 TGCGCCAGCAGCTTTGGGCCAGGGGGCCTCGGGGACTATGGCTACACCTTC CASSFGPGGLGDYGYTF
NA TRBJ1-1 TRBD1 TRBV19 15 TGTGCCAGTAGTAGTCCGGGACAGCCGAACACTGAAGCTTTCTTT CASSSPGQPNTEAFF
NA TRBJ1-2 NA TRBV7-2 12 TGTGCCAGCAGCCCCGACCGCAGGGTGTACACCTTC CASSPDRRVYTF
once TRBJ2-2 TRBD2 TRBV7-2 17 TGTGCCAGCAGCTTAGGAATCGGCGGGGGAGGAGGCGGGGAGCTGTTTTTT CASSLGIGGGGGGELFF
NA TRBJ2-3 NA TRBV11-2 13 TGTGCCAGCAGCCCCCGGGACACTGGAACGCAGTATTTT CASSPRDTGTQYF
NA TRBJ2-5 NA TRBV27 13 TGTGCCAGCAGTCGCAACGAAGCAGGGACCCAGTACTTC CASSRNEAGTQYF
NA TRBJ2-2 NA TRBV5-5 14 TGTGCCAGCAGCTCCACAGGGTTACCCGGGGAGCTGTTTTTT CASSSTGLPGELFF
few TRBJ1-2 NA TRBV6-1 13 TGTGCCAGCAGTGACGGGGGGAACTATGGCTACACCTTC CASSDGGNYGYTF
NA TRBJ2-4 NA TRBV6-6 14 TGTGCCAGCAGAAATCGACAGGCCAAAAACATTCAGTACTTC CASRNRQAKNIQYF
NA TRBJ2-7 TRBD2 TRBV9 15 TGTGCCAGCAGCCTCGGGGACGGGGGGACCTACGAGCAGTACTTC CASSLGDGGTYEQYF
NA TRBJ1-4 NA TRBV4-2 17 TGTGCCAGCAGCCGCCTGGGGGGGTTGAGGACTAATGAAAAACTGTTTTTT CASSRLGGLRTNEKLFF
NA TRBJ1-1 NA TRBV6-6 12 TGTGCCAGCAGTCCAGGGTATACTGAAGCTTTCTTT CASSPGYTEAFF